The present T cell receptor beta chain was sequenced within a study of regulatory T cells in long-lasting Graves disease. Time point defined: newly diagnosed GD, antithyroid drugs for less than 3 months. Preparation of the TCR library used RNA extracted from PBMCs. Investigators prepared the TCR beta libraries by applying iRepertoire HTBI primers and Arm-PCR of CDR3 regions. TCRdb re-derived calls from the multiplex PCR reads in MiXCR, one entry per CDR3 protein. The table has 500,000 or so distinct CDR3 sequences, about a sixth seen once; the top ten hold 12%. There are 15 residues in the CDR3. Deletions cut 3 bases from V and 5 bases from J, with 13 bases between. Germline CDR1 is KGHDR and CDR2 is SFDVKD. The same sample was also studied in work on T cells in Graves' hyperthyroidism and ophthalmopathy. That source adds: Hyperthyroidism of Graves' type that showed no ophthalmopathy progression within 18 months was stable. Blood also showed most of the thyroid clonotypes that were expanded above 0.001.

The starting material was peripheral blood mononuclear cells (PBMCs), obtained at new diagnosis, from a patient treated with antithyroid drugs. The chain combines TRBV24-1 with TRBJ2-1; D is perhaps TRBD1 or TRBD2 (5 bases each). The sequence was obtained from a man aged 40-55 years with Graves disease. CDR3 protein: CATSDVTGANNEQFF. For the CDR3, the DNA is TGTGCCACCAGTGATGTAACCGGGGCGAACAATGAGCAGTTCTTC.